The clone carrying this T cell receptor (beta chain) is categorized as large. Its antigen is not identified. These patients had recovered from COVID-19 ranging mild to severe. These data originate in a study of CD4 T cell repertoires in COVID-19. Findings of the study overall: Some SARS-CoV-2 clonotypes, between roughly 7 and 27%, recurred in SARS-CoV and/or HKU1 cultures. Two or all three memory subsets shared several highly expanded SARS-CoV-2-reactive clonotypes.

The germline V gene has CDR1 SQVTM and CDR2 ANQGSEA. V gave up 1 base and J gave up 2 bases; unmatched junction bases: 4. The CDR3 extends over 15 amino acids. Assay used: immunoSEQ multiplex PCR; TCRdb lists only in-frame clones, some missing. The sample lists some 500 clones; approximately 15% were seen once. This TCR derives from a human donor who had COVID-19. The genes are TRBV29-1 and TRBJ2-1, with 8 bases that match TRBD2. The sequencing here drew on memory CD4+ T cells, cultured in vitro, taken after recovery from COVID-19. CDR3 in DNA: TGCAGCGTTGAAGGACTAGCGCGAACCTACAATGAGCAGTTCTTC. Translating gives CSVEGLARTYNEQFF.